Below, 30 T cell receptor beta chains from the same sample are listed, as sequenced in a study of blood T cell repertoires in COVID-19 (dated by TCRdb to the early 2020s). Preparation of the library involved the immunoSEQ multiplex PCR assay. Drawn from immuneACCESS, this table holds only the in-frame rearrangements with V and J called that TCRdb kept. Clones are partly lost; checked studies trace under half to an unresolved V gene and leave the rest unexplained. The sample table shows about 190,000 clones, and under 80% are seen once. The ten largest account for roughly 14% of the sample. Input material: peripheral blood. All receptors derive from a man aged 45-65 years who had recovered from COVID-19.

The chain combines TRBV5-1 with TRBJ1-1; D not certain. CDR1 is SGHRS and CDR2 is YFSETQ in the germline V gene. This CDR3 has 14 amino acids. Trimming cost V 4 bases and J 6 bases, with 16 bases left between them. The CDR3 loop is CASSLSEQWSEAFF. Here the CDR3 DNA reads TGCGCCAGCAGCCTTTCCGAACAGTGGTCTGAAGCTTTCTTT.

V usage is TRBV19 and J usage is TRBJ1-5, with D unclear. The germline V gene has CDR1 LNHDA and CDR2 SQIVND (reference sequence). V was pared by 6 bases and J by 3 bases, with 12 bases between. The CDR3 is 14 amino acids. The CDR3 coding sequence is TGTGCCAGTAGGCGTCGCGGGGACAATCAGCCCCAGCATTTT. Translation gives CASRRRGDNQPQHF.

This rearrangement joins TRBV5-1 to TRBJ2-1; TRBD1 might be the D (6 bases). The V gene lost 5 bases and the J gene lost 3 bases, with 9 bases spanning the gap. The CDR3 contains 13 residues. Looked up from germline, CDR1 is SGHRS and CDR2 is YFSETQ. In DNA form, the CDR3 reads TGCGCCAGCAGAAAACAGGGCTACAATGAGCAGTTCTTC. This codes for CASRKQGYNEQFF.

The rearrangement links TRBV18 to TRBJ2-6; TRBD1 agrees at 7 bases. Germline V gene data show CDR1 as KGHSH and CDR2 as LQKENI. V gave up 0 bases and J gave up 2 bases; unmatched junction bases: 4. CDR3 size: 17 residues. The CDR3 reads CASSPPGTVAGANVLTF. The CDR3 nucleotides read TGTGCCAGCTCACCACCTGGGACAGTAGCTGGGGCCAACGTCCTGACTTTC.

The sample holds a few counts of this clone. The CDR3 DNA reads as TGTGCCAGCAGTCCTTGGACAGGGAGTCCCGAAAAGTACGAGCAGTACTTC. Translating gives CASSPWTGSPEKYEQYF. V and J are TRBV27 and TRBJ2-7, with 8 positions matching TRBD1. Germline lookup yields CDR1 MNHEY and CDR2 SMNVEV (reference sequence). V was clipped by 5 bases and J by 4 bases; unmatched bases: 16. The CDR3 spans 17 residues.

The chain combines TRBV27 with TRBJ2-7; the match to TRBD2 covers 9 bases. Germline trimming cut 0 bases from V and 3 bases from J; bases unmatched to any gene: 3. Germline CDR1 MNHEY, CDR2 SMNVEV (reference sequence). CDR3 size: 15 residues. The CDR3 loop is CASSLSPSGNYEQYF. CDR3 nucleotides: TGTGCCAGCAGTTTATCCCCTAGCGGGAACTACGAGCAGTACTTC.

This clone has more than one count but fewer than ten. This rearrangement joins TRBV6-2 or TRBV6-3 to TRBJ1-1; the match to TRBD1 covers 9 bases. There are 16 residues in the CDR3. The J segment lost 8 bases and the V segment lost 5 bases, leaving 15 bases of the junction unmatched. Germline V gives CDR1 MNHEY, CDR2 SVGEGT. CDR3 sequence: CASSRGPSNRGREAFF. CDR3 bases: TGTGCCAGCAGTCGAGGCCCATCGAACAGGGGGCGGGAAGCTTTCTTT.

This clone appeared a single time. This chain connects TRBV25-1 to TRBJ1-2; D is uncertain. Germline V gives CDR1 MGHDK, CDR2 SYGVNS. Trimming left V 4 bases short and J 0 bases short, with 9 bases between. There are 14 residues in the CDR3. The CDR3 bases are TGTGCCAGCAGTGCTTTTTCAGCTAACTATGGCTACACCTTC. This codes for CASSAFSANYGYTF.

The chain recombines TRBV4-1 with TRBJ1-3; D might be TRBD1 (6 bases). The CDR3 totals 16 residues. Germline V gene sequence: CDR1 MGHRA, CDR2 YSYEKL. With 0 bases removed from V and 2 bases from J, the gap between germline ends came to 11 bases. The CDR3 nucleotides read TGCGCCAGCAGCCAAGAAACAGGGTGGACTGGAAACACCATATATTTT. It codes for CASSQETGWTGNTIYF.

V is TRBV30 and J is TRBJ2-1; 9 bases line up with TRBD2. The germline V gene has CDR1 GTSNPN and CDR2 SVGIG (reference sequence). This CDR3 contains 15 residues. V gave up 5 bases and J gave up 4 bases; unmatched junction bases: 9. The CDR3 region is CAWAKLAGLYNEQFF. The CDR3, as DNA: TGTGCCTGGGCAAAACTAGCGGGCTTGTACAATGAGCAGTTCTTC. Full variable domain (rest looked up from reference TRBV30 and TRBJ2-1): SQTIHQWPATLVQPVGSPLSLECTVEGTSNPNLYWYRQAAGRGLQLLFYSVGIGQISSEVPQNLSASRPQDRQFILSSKKLLLSDSGFYLCAWAKLAGLYNEQFFGPGTRLTVL.

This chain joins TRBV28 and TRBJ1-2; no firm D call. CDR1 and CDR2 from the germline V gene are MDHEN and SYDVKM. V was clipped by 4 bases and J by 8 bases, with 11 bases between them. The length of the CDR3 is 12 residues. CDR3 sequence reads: CASSSQDRGYTF. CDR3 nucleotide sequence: TGTGCCAGCAGTTCGCAGGATCGGGGCTACACCTTC.

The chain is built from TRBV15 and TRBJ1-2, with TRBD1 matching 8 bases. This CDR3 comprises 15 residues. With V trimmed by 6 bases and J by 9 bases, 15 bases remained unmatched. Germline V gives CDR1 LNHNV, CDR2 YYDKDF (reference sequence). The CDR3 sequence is CATSVGQGPRTSYTF. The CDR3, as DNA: TGTGCCACCAGTGTAGGACAGGGCCCTAGGACGAGCTACACCTTC.

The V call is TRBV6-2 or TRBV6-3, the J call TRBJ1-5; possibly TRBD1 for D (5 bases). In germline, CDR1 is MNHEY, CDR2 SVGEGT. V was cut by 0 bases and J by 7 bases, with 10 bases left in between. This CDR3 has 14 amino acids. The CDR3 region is CASSYSRTQQPQHF. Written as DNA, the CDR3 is TGTGCCAGCAGTTACTCCCGGACACAGCAGCCCCAGCATTTT.

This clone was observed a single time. CDR3 coding DNA: TGTGCCAGTAGTACCCCCCTAGCGGTTTTTACCGGGGAGCTGTTTTTT. Protein product: CASSTPLAVFTGELFF. The J gene is TRBJ2-2, the V gene TRBV19; 7 nucleotides line up with TRBD2. Germline CDR1 and CDR2: LNHDA and SQIVND (reference sequence). Trimming cost V 4 bases and J 5 bases; bases outside gene matches: 10. The CDR3 has 16 residues.

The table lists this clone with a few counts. The CDR3 sequence: CASIWHANTEAFF. CDR3 in DNA: TGTGCCAGCATTTGGCACGCGAACACTGAAGCTTTCTTT. The chain uses TRBV6-5 and TRBJ1-1, with D hard to call. Germline loops: CDR1 MNHEY, CDR2 SVGAGI. With 7 bases removed from V and 1 base from J, the gap between germline ends came to 10 bases. The CDR3 is 13 amino acids.

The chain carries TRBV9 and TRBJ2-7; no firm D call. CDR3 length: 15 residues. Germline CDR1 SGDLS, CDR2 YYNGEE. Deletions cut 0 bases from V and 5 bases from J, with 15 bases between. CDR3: CASSVDSTFRDEQYF. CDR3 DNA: TGTGCCAGCAGCGTAGATAGCACCTTCCGGGACGAGCAGTACTTC. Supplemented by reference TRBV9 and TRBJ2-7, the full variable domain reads DSGVTQTPKHLITATGQRVTLRCSPRSGDLSVYWYQQSLDQGLQFLIQYYNGEERAKGNILERFSAQQFPDLHSELNLSSLELGDSALYFCASSVDSTFRDEQYFGPGTRLTVT.

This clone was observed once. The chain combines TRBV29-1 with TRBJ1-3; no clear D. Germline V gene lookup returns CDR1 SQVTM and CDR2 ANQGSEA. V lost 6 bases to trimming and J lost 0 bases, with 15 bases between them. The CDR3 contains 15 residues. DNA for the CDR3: TGCAGCGTAGGAATGACTGAGGACTCTGGAAACACCATATATTTT. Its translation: CSVGMTEDSGNTIYF.

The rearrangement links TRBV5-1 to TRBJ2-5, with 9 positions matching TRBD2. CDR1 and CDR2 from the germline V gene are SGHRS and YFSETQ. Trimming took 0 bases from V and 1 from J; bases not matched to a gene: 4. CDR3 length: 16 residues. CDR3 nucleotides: TGCGCCAGCAGCTTGGTCGGTAGCGGGAGCCAAGAGACCCAGTACTTC. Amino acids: CASSLVGSGSQETQYF.

CDR3 DNA: TGTGCCACCAGCACCCTGACAGGAGATCCTAATGAAAAACTGTTTTTT. Protein sequence: CATSTLTGDPNEKLFF. The J gene is TRBJ1-4, the V gene TRBV15; possible D gene TRBD1, 6 bases. With 4 bases removed from V and 3 bases from J, the gap between germline ends came to 15 bases. Germline V CDR1 and CDR2: LNHNV, YYDKDF (reference sequence). This CDR3 is built from 16 residues.

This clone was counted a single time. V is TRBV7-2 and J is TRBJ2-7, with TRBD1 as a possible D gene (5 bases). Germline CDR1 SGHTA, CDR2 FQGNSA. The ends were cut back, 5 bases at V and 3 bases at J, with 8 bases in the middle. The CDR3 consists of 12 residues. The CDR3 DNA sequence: TGTGCCAGCAGCCCGACAGACTACGAGCAGTACTTC. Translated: CASSPTDYEQYF.

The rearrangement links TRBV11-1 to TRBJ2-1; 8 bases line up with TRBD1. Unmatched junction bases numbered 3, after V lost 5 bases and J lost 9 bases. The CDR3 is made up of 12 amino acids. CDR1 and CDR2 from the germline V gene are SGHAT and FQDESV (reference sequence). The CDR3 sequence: CASSPDRGEQFF. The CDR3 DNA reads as TGTGCCAGCAGCCCCGACAGGGGTGAGCAGTTCTTC.

CDR3 nucleotide sequence: TGTGCCAGCAGAACCCAGACGGGCACCGGGGAGCTGTTTTTT. Its protein product is CASRTQTGTGELFF. The chain couples TRBV6-4 to TRBJ2-2; no definite D call. V shed 6 bases and J shed 4 bases, with 12 bases lying between them. The CDR3 length is 14 residues. Germline CDR1 reads MRHNA; CDR2 reads SNTAGT.

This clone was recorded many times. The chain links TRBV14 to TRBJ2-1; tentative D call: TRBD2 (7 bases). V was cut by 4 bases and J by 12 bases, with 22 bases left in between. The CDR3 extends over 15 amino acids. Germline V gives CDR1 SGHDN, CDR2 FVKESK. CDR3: CASSPFTGGGVWQFF. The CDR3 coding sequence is TGTGCCAGCAGCCCTTTCACTGGGGGGGGCGTATGGCAGTTCTTC.

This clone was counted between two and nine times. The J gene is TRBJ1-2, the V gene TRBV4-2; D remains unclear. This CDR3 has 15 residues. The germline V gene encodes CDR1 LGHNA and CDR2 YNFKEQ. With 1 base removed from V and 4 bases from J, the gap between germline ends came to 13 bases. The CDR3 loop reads CASSQVTEGGYGYTF. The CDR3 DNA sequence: TGTGCCAGCAGCCAAGTCACGGAGGGCGGCTATGGCTACACCTTC.

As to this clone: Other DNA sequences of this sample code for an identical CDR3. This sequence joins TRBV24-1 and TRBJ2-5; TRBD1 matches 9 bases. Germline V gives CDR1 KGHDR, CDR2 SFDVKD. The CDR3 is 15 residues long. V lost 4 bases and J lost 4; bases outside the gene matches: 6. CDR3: CATSDSTGGVETQYF. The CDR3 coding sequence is TGTGCCACCAGTGACTCCACAGGGGGCGTAGAGACCCAGTACTTC.

CDR3 loop: CASSEAAGGYGNTIYF. Here the CDR3 DNA reads TGTGCCAGCAGTGAAGCCGCAGGGGGTTACGGAAACACCATATATTTT. V usage is TRBV2 and J usage is TRBJ1-3; 7 bases match TRBD1. This CDR3 contains 16 residues. The junction had 6 bases not matched to a gene; V was cut back by 0 bases and J by 4 bases. The germline CDR1 and CDR2 sequences are SNHLY and FYNNEI.

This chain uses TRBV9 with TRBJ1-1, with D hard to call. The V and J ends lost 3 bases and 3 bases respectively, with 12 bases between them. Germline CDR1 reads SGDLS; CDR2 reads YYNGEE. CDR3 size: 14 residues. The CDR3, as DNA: TGTGCCAGCAGCGGGCCCTTGACTGACACTGAAGCTTTCTTT. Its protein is CASSGPLTDTEAFF.

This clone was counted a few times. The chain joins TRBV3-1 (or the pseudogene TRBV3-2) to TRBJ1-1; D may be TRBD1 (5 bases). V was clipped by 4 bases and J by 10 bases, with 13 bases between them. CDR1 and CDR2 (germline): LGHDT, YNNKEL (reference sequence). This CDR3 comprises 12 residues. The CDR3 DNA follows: TGTGCCAGCAGCCTCCTTCAGGGTTCAGCTTTCTTT. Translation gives CASSLLQGSAFF.

DNA of the CDR3: TGTGCCAGCTCACCGCCGCAGGGTGGAGAGACCCAGTACTTC. Translation: CASSPPQGGETQYF. V gene TRBV18 combines with J gene TRBJ2-5; perhaps TRBD1 as D (5 bases). Per the germline V gene, CDR1 is KGHSH and CDR2 is LQKENI. The CDR3 runs to 14 residues. Trimming cost V 3 bases and J 4 bases, with 12 bases left between them.

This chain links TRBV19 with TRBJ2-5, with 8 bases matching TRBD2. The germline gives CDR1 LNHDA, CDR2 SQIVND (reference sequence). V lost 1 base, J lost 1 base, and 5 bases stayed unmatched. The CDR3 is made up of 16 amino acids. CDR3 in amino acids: CASSIASSGSQETQYF. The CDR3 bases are TGTGCCAGTAGTATAGCATCCAGCGGGAGCCAAGAGACCCAGTACTTC.